This TCR beta chain came from a study of blood T cell repertoires in COVID-19. The wider study: Researchers got acute and convalescent COVID-19 samples from the United States, Italy and Spain. Nucleic acid was either cDNA or gDNA, and it came from T cells, B-cell-depleted T cells, or PBMCs.

Original methodology: Amplified reference gene primers provided the basis for estimating nucleated cell counts. Sequencing used immunoSEQ multiplex PCR; TCRdb keeps in-frame clones, though not all of them. From that table come the V and J calls and clone size; the DNA was used to work out D and trimming. The sample holds tens of thousands of clones; roughly 87% are singletons and the top ten take approximately 16%. This clone came up once. Germline V lookup: CDR1 MDHEN, CDR2 SYDVKM. With 4 bases removed from V and 6 bases from J, the gap between germline ends came to 16 bases. The CDR3 loop spans 16 amino acids.

This chain joins TRBV28 and TRBJ1-6, with a possible D match to TRBD1 (6 bases). This receptor was taken from a human donor with active COVID-19. The donor label of this sample is uncertain. The sequencing input was peripheral blood. CDR3 nucleotides: TGTGCCAGCAGTTCGCCGGGACACGGATCTAATTCACCCCTCCACTTT. Its protein product is CASSSPGHGSNSPLHF.